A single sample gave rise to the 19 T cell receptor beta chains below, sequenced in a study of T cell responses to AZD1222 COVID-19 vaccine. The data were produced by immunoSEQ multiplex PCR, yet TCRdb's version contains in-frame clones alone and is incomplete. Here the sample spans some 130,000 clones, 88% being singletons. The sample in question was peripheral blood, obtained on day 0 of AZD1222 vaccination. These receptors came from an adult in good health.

Here the CDR3 DNA reads TGTGCCAGCAGCTCCTCCCGAGACCAGGGGACCCAGTACTTC. It specifies CASSSSRDQGTQYF. V usage is TRBV7-6 and J usage is TRBJ2-5, with D tentatively TRBD1 (5 bases). Trimming shortened V by 4 bases and J by 7 bases, and 16 bases separated the two germline ends. There are 14 residues in the CDR3. In germline, CDR1 is SGHVS, CDR2 FNYEAQ.

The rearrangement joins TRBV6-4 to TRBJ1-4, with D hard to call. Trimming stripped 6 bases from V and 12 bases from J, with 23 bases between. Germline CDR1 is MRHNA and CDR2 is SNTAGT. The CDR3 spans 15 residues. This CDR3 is CASRTASFVAAELFF. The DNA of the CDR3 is TGTGCCAGCAGAACCGCCAGTTTTGTGGCGGCGGAACTGTTTTTT.

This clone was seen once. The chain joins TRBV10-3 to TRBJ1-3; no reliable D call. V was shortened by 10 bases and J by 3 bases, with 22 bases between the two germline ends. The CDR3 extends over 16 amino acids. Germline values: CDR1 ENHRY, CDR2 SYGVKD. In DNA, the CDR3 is TGTGCCACCACCTACGATCCCGGGCAAGTTGGAAACACCATATATTTT. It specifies CATTYDPGQVGNTIYF.

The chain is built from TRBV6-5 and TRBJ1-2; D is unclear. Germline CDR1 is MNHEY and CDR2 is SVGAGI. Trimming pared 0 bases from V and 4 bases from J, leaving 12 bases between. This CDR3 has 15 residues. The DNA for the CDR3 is TGTGCCAGCAGTTACTCTGCCGGAGAAATCTATGGCTACACCTTC. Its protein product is CASSYSAGEIYGYTF.

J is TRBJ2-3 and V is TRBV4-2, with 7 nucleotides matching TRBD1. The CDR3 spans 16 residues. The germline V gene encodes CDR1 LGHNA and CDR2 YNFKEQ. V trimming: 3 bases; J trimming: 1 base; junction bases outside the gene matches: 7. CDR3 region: CASSQHVGGGTDTQYF. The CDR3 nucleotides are TGTGCCAGCAGCCAGCACGTAGGGGGCGGCACAGATACGCAGTATTTT.

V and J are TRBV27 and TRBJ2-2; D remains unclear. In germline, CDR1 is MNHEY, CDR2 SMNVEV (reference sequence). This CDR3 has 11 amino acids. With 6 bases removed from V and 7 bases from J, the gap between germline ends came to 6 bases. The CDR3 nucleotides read TGTGCCAGCAGAACCGACGGGGAGCTGTTTTTT. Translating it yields CASRTDGELFF.

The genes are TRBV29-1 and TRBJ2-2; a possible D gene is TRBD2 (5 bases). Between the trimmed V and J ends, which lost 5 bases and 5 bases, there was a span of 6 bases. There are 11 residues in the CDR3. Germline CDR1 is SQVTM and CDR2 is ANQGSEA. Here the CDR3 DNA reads TGCAGCGTTTCGGGGACCGGGGAGCTGTTTTTT. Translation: CSVSGTGELFF.

DNA of the CDR3: TGTGCCAGTAGCCTCCGGGGGCCCGGGACAGGGGCCTACAATGAGCAGTTCTTC. Residues: CASSLRGPGTGAYNEQFF. The chain links TRBV19 to TRBJ2-1; 10 bases are a match to TRBD1. The CDR3 sequence is 18 residues long. CDR1 is LNHDA, CDR2 SQIVND, per germline (reference sequence). J was trimmed by 2 bases and V by 6 bases; bases with no gene match: 13.

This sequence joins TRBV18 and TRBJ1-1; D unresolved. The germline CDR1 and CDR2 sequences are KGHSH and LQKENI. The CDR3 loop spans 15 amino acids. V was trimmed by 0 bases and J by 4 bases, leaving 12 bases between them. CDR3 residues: CASSPPSRIITEAFF. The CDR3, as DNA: TGTGCCAGCTCACCACCGAGCAGGATAATCACTGAAGCTTTCTTT. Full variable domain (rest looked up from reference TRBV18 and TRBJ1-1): NAGVMQNPRHLVRRRGQEARLRCSPMKGHSHVYWYRQLPEEGLKFMVYLQKENIIDESGMPKERFSAEFPKEGPSILRIQQVVRGDSAAYFCASSPPSRIITEAFFGQGTRLTVV.

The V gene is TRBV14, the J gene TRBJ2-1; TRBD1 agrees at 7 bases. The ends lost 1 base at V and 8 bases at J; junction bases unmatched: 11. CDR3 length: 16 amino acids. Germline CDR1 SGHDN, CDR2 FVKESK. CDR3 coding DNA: TGTGCCAGCAGCCAAGTAGGCCAGGGGGTTTTCGATGAGCAGTTCTTC. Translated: CASSQVGQGVFDEQFF.

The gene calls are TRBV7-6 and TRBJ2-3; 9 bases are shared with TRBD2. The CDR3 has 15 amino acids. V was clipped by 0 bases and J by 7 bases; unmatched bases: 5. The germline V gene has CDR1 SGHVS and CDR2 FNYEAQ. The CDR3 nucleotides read TGTGCCAGCAGCTTAGCGGCGGGGGGGCCAAATACGCAGTATTTT. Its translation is CASSLAAGGPNTQYF.

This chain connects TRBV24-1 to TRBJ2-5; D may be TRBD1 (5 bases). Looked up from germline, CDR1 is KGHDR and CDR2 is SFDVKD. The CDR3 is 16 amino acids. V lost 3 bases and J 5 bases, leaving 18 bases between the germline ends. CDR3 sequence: CATSDGAISSQETQYF. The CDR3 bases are TGTGCCACCAGTGATGGGGCGATCAGTTCTCAGGAGACCCAGTACTTC.

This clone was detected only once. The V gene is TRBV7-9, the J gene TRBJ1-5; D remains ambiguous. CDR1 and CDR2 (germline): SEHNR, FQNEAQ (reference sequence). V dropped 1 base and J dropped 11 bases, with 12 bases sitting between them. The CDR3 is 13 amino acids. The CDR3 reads CASSLDGPSTQHF. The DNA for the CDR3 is TGTGCCAGCAGCTTAGACGGACCCAGCACCCAGCATTTT. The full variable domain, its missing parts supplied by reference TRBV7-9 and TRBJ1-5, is DTGVSQNPRHKITKRGQNVTFRCDPISEHNRLYWYRQTLGQGPEFLTYFQNEAQLEKSRLLSDRFSAERPKGSFSTLEIQRTEQGDSAMYLCASSLDGPSTQHFGDGTRLSIL.

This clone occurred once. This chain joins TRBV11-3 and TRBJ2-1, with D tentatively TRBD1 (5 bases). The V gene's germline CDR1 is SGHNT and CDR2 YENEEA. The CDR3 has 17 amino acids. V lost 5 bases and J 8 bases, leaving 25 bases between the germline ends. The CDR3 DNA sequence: TGTGCCAGCAGCGGGAACCGGACAACTGGAATTAGGGATGAGCAGTTCTTC. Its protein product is CASSGNRTTGIRDEQFF.

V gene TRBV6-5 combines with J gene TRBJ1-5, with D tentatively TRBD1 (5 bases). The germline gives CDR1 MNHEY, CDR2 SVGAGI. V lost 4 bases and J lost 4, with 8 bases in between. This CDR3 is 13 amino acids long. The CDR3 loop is CASSLQENQPQHF. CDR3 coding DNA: TGTGCCAGCAGTTTACAGGAGAATCAGCCCCAGCATTTT.

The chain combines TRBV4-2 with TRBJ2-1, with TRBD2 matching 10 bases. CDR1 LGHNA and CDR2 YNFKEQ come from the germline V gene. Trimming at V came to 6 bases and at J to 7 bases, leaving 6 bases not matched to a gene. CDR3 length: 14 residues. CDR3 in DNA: TGTGCCAGCAGAGACGGGACTAGCGTTAATGAGCAGTTCTTC. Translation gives CASRDGTSVNEQFF.

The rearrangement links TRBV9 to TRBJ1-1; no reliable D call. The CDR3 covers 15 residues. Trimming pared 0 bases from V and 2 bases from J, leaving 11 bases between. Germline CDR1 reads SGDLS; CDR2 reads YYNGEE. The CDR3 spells CASSVVLGYNTEAFF. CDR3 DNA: TGTGCCAGCAGCGTAGTTTTGGGATACAACACTGAAGCTTTCTTT.

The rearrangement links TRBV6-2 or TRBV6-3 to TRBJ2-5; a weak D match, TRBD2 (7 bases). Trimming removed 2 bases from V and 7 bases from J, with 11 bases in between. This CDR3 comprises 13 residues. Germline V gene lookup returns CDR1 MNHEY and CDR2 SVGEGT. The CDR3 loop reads CASSYMGGGTQYF. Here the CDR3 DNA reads TGTGCCAGCAGTTACATGGGAGGGGGGACCCAGTACTTC.

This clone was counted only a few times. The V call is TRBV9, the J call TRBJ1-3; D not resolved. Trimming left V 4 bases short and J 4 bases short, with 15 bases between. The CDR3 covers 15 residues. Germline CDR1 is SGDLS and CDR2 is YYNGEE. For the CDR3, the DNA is TGTGCCAGCAGCCCGGCCTCTACGAGGGGAAACACCATATATTTT. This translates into CASSPASTRGNTIYF.